The 2 T cell receptor beta chains below come from one sample, sequenced in a study of blood T cells in healthy people across ages. Primers used in a second PCR of about 6 to 12 cycles were a sample-barcoded 5' primer and a J-beta primer mix. MiXCR was run by TCRdb on the 5' RACE reads, yielding one entry per CDR3 protein. Altogether roughly 800,000 distinct CDR3 sequences are present, roughly 53% being singletons, with the ten largest covering roughly 37%. Sequences were obtained from blood. Receptors were obtained from a man older than 75 in good health.

The J gene is TRBJ2-3, the V gene TRBV29-1; D gene uncertain. CDR3 length equals 13 residues. V shed 3 bases and J shed 4 bases, with 11 bases lying between them. Per the germline V gene, CDR1 is SQVTM and CDR2 is ANQGSEA. For the CDR3, the DNA is TGCAGCGTTGAGCCCCCCGGCCCAGATACGCAGTATTTT. This translates into CSVEPPGPDTQYF.

The CDR3 DNA is TGTGCCAGCAGCGTAGGGGGGGATTGGACCTACGAGCAGTACTTC. Amino acids: CASSVGGDWTYEQYF. The V and J genes are TRBV9 and TRBJ2-7, with D perhaps matching TRBD2 (6 bases). From germline, CDR1 is SGDLS and CDR2 YYNGEE. Trimming removed 0 bases from V and 2 bases from J, with 12 bases in between. The CDR3 consists of 15 residues. Combining the CDR3 with reference TRBV9 and TRBJ2-7 gives the whole variable domain DSGVTQTPKHLITATGQRVTLRCSPRSGDLSVYWYQQSLDQGLQFLIQYYNGEERAKGNILERFSAQQFPDLHSELNLSSLELGDSALYFCASSVGGDWTYEQYFGPGTRLTVT.